One and the same sample provided the 20 T cell receptor beta chains below, sequenced in a study of blood T cell repertoires in COVID-19. Profiling relied on immunoSEQ multiplex PCR, and the TCRdb table lists in-frame clones only, not all of them. The table lists about 110,000 clones, approximately 89% of them singletons. Sequencing was performed on peripheral blood. These receptors all come from a man over 45 with active or convalescent COVID-19.

The chain is built from TRBV19 and TRBJ1-1, with 8 nucleotides matching TRBD1. This CDR3 region has 13 residues. Germline trimming cut 6 bases from V and 5 bases from J; bases unmatched to any gene: 5. CDR1 and CDR2 from the germline V gene are LNHDA and SQIVND (reference sequence). CDR3 sequence (DNA): TGTGCCAGTAGCCGGACAGGGAGGACTGAAGCTTTCTTT. Encoded protein: CASSRTGRTEAFF.

V and J are TRBV20-1 and TRBJ2-3; D perhaps matches TRBD1 (5 bases). The CDR3 consists of 11 residues. V was trimmed by 5 bases and J by 2 bases, leaving 5 bases between them. Germline lookup yields CDR1 DFQATT and CDR2 SNEGSKA (reference sequence). The CDR3 region is CSAGATDTQYF. In DNA form, the CDR3 reads TGCAGTGCTGGGGCCACAGATACGCAGTATTTT.

About this clone: Other DNA sequences in this sample translate to the same CDR3. The chain has TRBV5-1 and TRBJ1-2; the D gene is possibly TRBD1 (5 bases). The V and J ends lost 2 bases and 5 bases respectively, with 7 bases between them. Germline V gene data show CDR1 as SGHRS and CDR2 as YFSETQ. The CDR3 totals 12 residues. CDR3 loop: CASSFTGYGYTF. The CDR3 DNA reads as TGCGCCAGCAGCTTCACAGGTTATGGCTACACCTTC.

This chain uses TRBV5-1 with TRBJ2-3, with TRBD2 matching 14 bases. The CDR3 runs 16 residues. The germline V gene has CDR1 SGHRS and CDR2 YFSETQ. V trimming: 4 bases; J trimming: 5 bases; junction bases outside the gene matches: 6. The CDR3 is CASSTGLAGVRDTQYF. CDR3 in DNA: TGCGCCAGCAGCACGGGACTAGCGGGAGTTCGAGATACGCAGTATTTT.

The chain recombines TRBV5-5 with TRBJ2-1, with 7 bases aligning to TRBD2. Trimming removed 5 bases from V and 4 bases from J; junction bases left unmatched: 12. The germline CDR1 and CDR2 sequences are SGHKS and YYEKEE (reference sequence). The CDR3 is 16 amino acids. The CDR3 nucleotides read TGTGCCAGCAGTCCCGGGACTAACCGAGCTTACAATGAGCAGTTCTTC. This translates into CASSPGTNRAYNEQFF.

The genes are TRBV7-9 and TRBJ1-4; 7 nucleotides align to TRBD1. There are 16 residues in the CDR3. From germline, CDR1 is SEHNR and CDR2 FQNEAQ (reference sequence). The V gene end was trimmed by 5 bases and the J gene end by 3 bases; junction bases not matched to a gene: 9. The chain's CDR3 is CASSTGQSLSNEKLFF. DNA for the CDR3: TGTGCCAGCAGCACGGGACAGAGTCTTTCTAATGAAAAACTGTTTTTT.

Written as DNA, the CDR3 is TGTGCCAGCAGTTCGGGACAGGGGGGTTGGAATGAGCAGTTCTTC. Its protein product is CASSSGQGGWNEQFF. J is TRBJ2-1 and V is TRBV6-5, with 11 bases that match TRBD1. The CDR3 has 15 residues. Per the germline V gene, CDR1 is MNHEY and CDR2 is SVGAGI. The junction had 6 bases not matched to a gene; V was cut back by 4 bases and J by 7 bases.

The chain joins TRBV19 to TRBJ2-3; D might be TRBD1 (5 bases). The ends were cut back, 3 bases at V and 0 bases at J, with 19 bases in the middle. The CDR3 runs 18 residues. Germline CDR1 LNHDA, CDR2 SQIVND (reference sequence). In nucleotides, the CDR3 is TGTGCCAGTAGTATGGGGCCCCGGGTTCCGTCAAGCACAGATACGCAGTATTTT. It codes for CASSMGPRVPSSTDTQYF.

The chain couples TRBV18 to TRBJ2-1; D uncertain. The CDR3 extends over 14 amino acids. Deletions cut 2 bases from V and 4 bases from J, with 9 bases between. Germline V CDR1 and CDR2: KGHSH, LQKENI. The CDR3 nucleotides are TGTGCCAGCTCACCAGTAAACATTTACAATGAGCAGTTCTTC. This encodes CASSPVNIYNEQFF. The full variable domain, rest sourced from reference TRBV18 and TRBJ2-1, is NAGVMQNPRHLVRRRGQEARLRCSPMKGHSHVYWYRQLPEEGLKFMVYLQKENIIDESGMPKERFSAEFPKEGPSILRIQQVVRGDSAAYFCASSPVNIYNEQFFGPGTRLTVL.

The chain carries TRBV27 and TRBJ2-2, with D perhaps matching TRBD2 (6 bases). Germline CDR1 and CDR2: MNHEY and SMNVEV (reference sequence). V lost 5 bases, J lost 0 bases, and 13 bases lay in between. The CDR3 extends over 16 amino acids. The CDR3: CASSHHSGTNTGELFF. The CDR3 nucleotides are TGTGCCAGCAGTCATCATAGCGGTACGAACACCGGGGAGCTGTTTTTT.

The chain is built from TRBV12-3 or TRBV12-4 and TRBJ2-3; 7 bases are a match to TRBD2. V lost 6 bases to trimming and J lost 5 bases; unmatched junction nucleotides: 2. The CDR3 is 12 residues long. In DNA form, the CDR3 reads TGTGCCAGCAGGCCGGGGGGAGATACGCAGTATTTT. Protein sequence: CASRPGGDTQYF.

This chain joins TRBV6-1 and TRBJ1-5; possible D gene TRBD1, 6 bases. CDR3 length equals 13 residues. Germline lookup yields CDR1 MNHNS and CDR2 SASEGT. Between the trimmed V and J ends, which lost 2 bases and 5 bases, there was a span of 7 bases. CDR3 DNA: TGTGCCAGCAGTGAAAACAGGGATCAGCCCCAGCATTTT. This translates into CASSENRDQPQHF.

V is TRBV7-9 and J is TRBJ2-7; 7 bases line up with TRBD1. V was clipped by 4 bases and J by 4 bases; unmatched bases: 7. The CDR3 totals 14 residues. CDR1 SEHNR and CDR2 FQNEAQ come from the germline V gene (reference sequence). This chain's CDR3 is CASSYAGGRYEQYF. CDR3 bases: TGTGCCAGCAGCTACGCAGGGGGAAGGTACGAGCAGTACTTC.

The gene calls are TRBV5-5 and TRBJ2-7; 7 bases fit TRBD2. CDR3 size: 16 residues. The trim removed 1 base at V and 1 base at J, leaving 8 bases unmatched. Germline V gene lookup returns CDR1 SGHKS and CDR2 YYEKEE (reference sequence). The CDR3: CASSLRQAGFSYEQYF. CDR3 coding DNA: TGTGCCAGCAGCTTGAGGCAAGCGGGGTTTTCCTACGAGCAGTACTTC.

The chain joins TRBV21-1 to TRBJ1-5; the table names TRBD1, a call not compared with the DNA. TRBV21-1 is labeled a pseudogene. There are 14 residues in the CDR3. Here the CDR3 DNA reads TGTGCCAGCAGCAAGGCCCTTAGCAATCAGCCCCAGCATTTT. Its protein product is CASSKALSNQPQHF.

J is TRBJ2-5 and V is TRBV6-2 or TRBV6-3; D is uncertain. This CDR3 comprises 15 residues. In germline, CDR1 is MNHEY, CDR2 SVGEGT. Trimming removed 2 bases at V and 0 bases at J, with 10 bases between. CDR3 in DNA: TGTGCCAGCAGTTACGGGCGCGTCTACCAAGAGACCCAGTACTTC. Translated: CASSYGRVYQETQYF.

The V call is TRBV5-1, the J call TRBJ2-7; 8 bases line up with TRBD2. CDR1 SGHRS and CDR2 YFSETQ come from the germline V gene. The J segment lost 5 bases and the V segment lost 1 base, leaving 8 bases of the junction unmatched. The CDR3 length is 15 residues. This CDR3 is CASSLFAGGSNEQYF. The CDR3 coding sequence is TGCGCCAGCAGCTTGTTCGCGGGAGGATCGAACGAGCAGTACTTC.

The CDR3 DNA is TGCGCCAGCAGCCAACTTTTTAGAGAGGAACTGTTTTTT. Protein product: CASSQLFREELFF. The chain has TRBV4-1 and TRBJ1-4; D remains ambiguous. The CDR3 runs to 13 residues. The germline V gene has CDR1 MGHRA and CDR2 YSYEKL. Trimming left V 2 bases short and J 12 bases short, with 13 bases between.

J is TRBJ1-3 and V is TRBV5-1; perhaps TRBD1 as D (6 bases). The CDR3 is 16 residues long. In germline, CDR1 is SGHRS, CDR2 YFSETQ. V lost 1 base and J 1 base, leaving 12 bases between the germline ends. As DNA, the CDR3 is TGCGCCAGCAGCTTGATACAGGGTCTTTCTGGAAACACCATATATTTT. Its translation: CASSLIQGLSGNTIYF.

The CDR3 nucleotides are TGCGCCAGCAGCAAAACGGGACTAGCGGGAGGAGATAATGAGCAGTTCTTC. The encoded protein is CASSKTGLAGGDNEQFF. The chain uses TRBV5-1 and TRBJ2-1; 15 bases line up with TRBD2. The CDR3 totals 17 residues. With 4 bases clipped from V and 7 bases from J, the junction kept 9 bases outside the gene matches. CDR1 and CDR2 (germline): SGHRS, YFSETQ.